This T cell receptor beta chain was identified in a study of cytomegalovirus exposure and HLA in healthy donors. The CDR3 loop spans 12 amino acids. The V end lost 2 bases, the J end lost 7 bases, and 7 bases lay between the germline ends. Germline-derived CDR1 and CDR2 are SGHDT and YYEEEE. This clone appeared once. TCRdb's copy holds only in-frame clones and misses some; the assay was immunoSEQ multiplex PCR. The sample includes 200,000 or so clones, 84% of them seen just once. The V and J genes are TRBV5-6 and TRBJ1-5; D unresolved. The clonotype comes from a woman younger than 45 in good health and CMV-seropositive. The sample taken for sequencing was PBMCs. The chain's CDR3 is CASSFSGQPQHF. CDR3 nucleotide sequence: TGTGCCAGCAGCTTCTCGGGACAGCCCCAGCATTTT.